Below are 26 T cell receptor beta chains sequenced from a single sample in a study of neurological immune-mediated disorders. TCRdb processed the 5' RACE reads anew with MiXCR; each CDR3 protein has one entry. This sample has about 46,000 distinct CDR3 sequences; roughly 2% occur once, and the top ten carry 2.2%. The sequenced sample consisted of PBMCs. These receptors were taken from a woman between 35 and 50 years old with multiple sclerosis.

This clonotype was recorded at least ten times. The rearrangement uses TRBV20-1 and TRBJ2-1, with a tentative D call TRBD2 (6 bases). V lost 8 bases, J lost 0 bases, and 11 bases lay in between. Germline-derived CDR1 and CDR2 are DFQATT and SNEGSKA (reference sequence). There are 13 residues in the CDR3. CDR3 sequence (DNA): TGCAGTTTTCGGGGGTTCTCCTACAATGAGCAGTTCTTC. Amino acid sequence: CSFRGFSYNEQFF.

This clonotype came up many times. This rearrangement joins TRBV20-1 to TRBJ2-2; D is unclear. Germline-derived CDR1 and CDR2 are DFQATT and SNEGSKA (reference sequence). Trimming left V 2 bases short and J 5 bases short, with 9 bases between. The CDR3 is made up of 13 amino acids. The CDR3 sequence: CSARKEATGELFF. CDR3 sequence (DNA): TGCAGTGCTAGAAAGGAAGCAACCGGGGAGCTGTTTTTT.

The sample holds many counts of this clonotype. The chain combines TRBV7-9 with TRBJ1-1; D is undetermined. From germline, CDR1 is SEHNR and CDR2 FQNEAQ (reference sequence). The CDR3 sequence is 12 residues long. Trimming took off 5 bases at V and 7 bases at J, with 11 bases between the two ends. The CDR3, as DNA: TGTGCCAGCAGCCCCGCCGGCCTTGAAGCTTTCTTT. Its translation: CASSPAGLEAFF.

The sample holds a few counts of this clonotype. Mismatch with germline at one junction end may stem from a read error. This chain connects TRBV5-1 to TRBJ1-6; TRBD1 matches at 9 bases. The CDR3 extends over 16 amino acids. The germline gives CDR1 SGHRS, CDR2 YFSETQ. The CDR3 coding sequence is TGCGCCAGCAGCTTGGGATGGACAGGGGAAGGTTCAACCCTCAACTTT. Its protein is CASSLGWTGEGSTLNF.

Many counts were recorded for this clonotype. The chain couples TRBV20-1 to TRBJ1-2; the D gene is possibly TRBD1 (5 bases). Trimming pared 0 bases from V and 5 bases from J, leaving 22 bases between. Germline V gene sequence: CDR1 DFQATT, CDR2 SNEGSKA (reference sequence). The CDR3 loop spans 17 amino acids. The CDR3: CSARDPGDRRLAYGYTF. The CDR3 DNA sequence: TGCAGTGCTAGAGATCCGGGGGACCGGCGACTCGCTTATGGCTACACCTTC.

The sample holds many counts of this clonotype. At one end the junction does not follow the germline gene, possibly because of a read error. The chain has TRBV5-1 and TRBJ1-1; unclear D gene. Germline CDR1 SGHRS, CDR2 YFSETQ. The length of the CDR3 is 14 residues. The CDR3 loop is CASSLDGMNTEAFF. Written as DNA, the CDR3 is TGTGCCAGCAGTTTAGACGGGATGAACACTGAAGCTTTCTTT.

At least ten counts were recorded for this clonotype. A junction end diverges from the germline sequence, so it may reflect a read error. As DNA, the CDR3 is TGTGCCAGCAGCTTATCGTCCTATTCACCCCTCAACTTT. It is translated as CASSLSSYSPLNF. The V call is TRBV7-2, the J call TRBJ1-6; D unclear. This CDR3 has 13 residues. The V gene's germline CDR1 is SGHTA and CDR2 FQGNSA.

This clonotype showed up many times. This chain uses TRBV4-1 with TRBJ2-7; TRBD2 is a possible D gene (6 bases). Germline V lookup: CDR1 MGHRA, CDR2 YSYEKL. Trimming took off 0 bases at V and 5 bases at J, with 17 bases between the two ends. This CDR3 spans 16 amino acids. CDR3 DNA: TGCGCCAGCAGCCAAGAGAGGCCAGTTGCGGGGAACGAGCAGTACTTC. Translated, it gives CASSQERPVAGNEQYF.

This clonotype was observed many times. The rearrangement uses TRBV6-5 and TRBJ2-7; D is tentatively TRBD1 or TRBD2 (5 bases each). V lost 4 bases to trimming and J lost 0 bases, with 16 bases between them. CDR3 length: 16 amino acids. CDR1 is MNHEY, CDR2 SVGAGI, per germline. The CDR3 bases are TGTGCCAGCAGTTCCCCGGGGACGGAGAGCTCCTACGAGCAGTACTTC. Protein sequence: CASSSPGTESSYEQYF.

This clonotype was seen ten or more times. This chain connects TRBV5-1 to TRBJ2-3, with D uncertain. V dropped 0 bases and J dropped 2 bases, with 1 base sitting between them. The CDR3 covers 12 residues. Germline V gene data show CDR1 as SGHRS and CDR2 as YFSETQ. The CDR3 DNA is TGCGCCAGCAGCTTGGCCACAGATACGCAGTATTTT. Protein product: CASSLATDTQYF.

There are many counts of this clonotype. The chain couples TRBV20-1 to TRBJ1-5; TRBD1 is a possible D gene (5 bases). With 3 bases removed from V and 0 bases from J, the gap between germline ends came to 9 bases. From germline, CDR1 is DFQATT and CDR2 SNEGSKA (reference sequence). This CDR3 is built from 14 residues. CDR3 region: CSARVGDSNQPQHF. The CDR3 DNA follows: TGCAGTGCTAGGGTAGGGGATAGCAATCAGCCCCAGCATTTT.

This clonotype was counted at least ten times. J is TRBJ2-1 and V is TRBV4-1; the match to TRBD2 covers 14 bases. Unmatched junction bases numbered 9, after V lost 4 bases and J lost 1 base. In germline, CDR1 is MGHRA, CDR2 YSYEKL. The length of the CDR3 is 19 residues. The CDR3 DNA reads TGCGCCAGCAGCCTTCGACTAGCGGGGGGGCTTGGATCCTACAATGAGCAGTTCTTC. It specifies CASSLRLAGGLGSYNEQFF.

The chain uses TRBV2 and TRBJ2-3, with D unresolved. Germline V lookup: CDR1 SNHLY, CDR2 FYNNEI. The CDR3 is made up of 14 amino acids. The V and J ends lost 3 bases and 2 bases respectively, with 9 bases between them. The CDR3 DNA is TGTGCCAGCAGTGATCGACACAACACAGATACGCAGTATTTT. Residues: CASSDRHNTDTQYF.

This clonotype showed up many times. The V call is TRBV5-1, the J call TRBJ1-1, with D tentatively TRBD1 (5 bases). The CDR3 loop spans 14 amino acids. With 0 bases removed from V and 0 bases from J, the gap between germline ends came to 6 bases. In germline, CDR1 is SGHRS, CDR2 YFSETQ. CDR3 amino acids: CASSLGGMNTEAFF. CDR3 nucleotides: TGCGCCAGCAGCTTGGGGGGGATGAACACTGAAGCTTTCTTT.

The sample holds many counts of this clonotype. This may come from a read error, since a much larger clone is one base off. As the CDR3 is not closed by the conserved phenylalanine or tryptophan, this likely results from a read error. The rearrangement uses TRBV12-3 or TRBV12-4 and TRBJ1-1, with D hard to call. CDR3 length: 14 amino acids. V lost 0 bases to trimming and J lost 1 base, with 6 bases between them. The CDR3 coding sequence is TGTGCCAGCAGTTTAGCCGACCCGAACACTGAAGCTTTCTGT. Translating gives CASSLADPNTEAFC.

This clonotype was detected many times. The CDR3 is CSTRRARREQFF. The CDR3 DNA is TGCAGCACCCGGAGGGCCCGCCGGGAGCAGTTCTTC. The chain links TRBV29-1 to TRBJ2-1, with TRBD2 as a possible D gene (6 bases). The length of the CDR3 is 12 residues. Germline values: CDR1 SQVTM, CDR2 ANQGSEA. V lost 8 bases and J lost 10, with 18 bases in between.

This clonotype was observed at least ten times. V gene TRBV20-1 combines with J gene TRBJ2-7, with TRBD2 matching over 8 bases. V lost 4 bases to trimming and J lost 1 base; unmatched junction nucleotides: 6. Per germline, CDR1 DFQATT and CDR2 SNEGSKA (reference sequence). The CDR3 consists of 14 residues. CDR3 coding DNA: TGCAGTGCTACCCCCGGGGGGGATTCCTACGAGCAGTACTTC. As protein: CSATPGGDSYEQYF.

This clonotype has ten or more counts. V gene TRBV4-1 combines with J gene TRBJ2-7; D gene ambiguous. The germline V gene encodes CDR1 MGHRA and CDR2 YSYEKL. Trimming stripped 4 bases from V and 0 bases from J, with 13 bases between. CDR3 length: 15 amino acids. The DNA for the CDR3 is TGCGCCAGCAGCCCTTCCCGCTCGAGCTCCTACGAGCAGTACTTC. Amino acid sequence: CASSPSRSSSYEQYF.

There are many counts of this clonotype. The chain combines TRBV19 with TRBJ1-2, with D unresolved. The CDR3 spans 13 residues. Trimming pared 4 bases from V and 5 bases from J, leaving 11 bases between. Germline CDR1 LNHDA, CDR2 SQIVND (reference sequence). CDR3 sequence: CASSTHNAYGYTF. The CDR3 bases are TGTGCCAGTAGTACCCACAACGCTTATGGCTACACCTTC.

This clonotype was picked up many times. The V and J genes are TRBV5-1 and TRBJ2-5; perhaps TRBD2 as D (5 bases). V was trimmed by 5 bases and J by 9 bases, leaving 14 bases between them. The CDR3 length is 12 residues. From germline, CDR1 is SGHRS and CDR2 YFSETQ. The CDR3 coding sequence is TGCGCCAGCAGGGAGGACGTTGGGGCCCAGTACTTC. Its protein product is CASREDVGAQYF.

The sample holds many counts of this clonotype. The chain links TRBV10-3 to TRBJ1-1; a weak D match, TRBD1 (5 bases). This CDR3 spans 15 amino acids. Between the trimmed V and J ends, which lost 0 bases and 1 base, there was a span of 9 bases. CDR1 is ENHRY and CDR2 is SYGVKD in the germline V gene. CDR3 sequence: CAISESNRPNTEAFF. CDR3 DNA: TGTGCCATCAGTGAGTCTAACAGGCCGAACACTGAAGCTTTCTTT.

This clonotype was counted many times. The chain links TRBV7-8 to TRBJ1-5; the D is unclear. Germline V lookup: CDR1 SGHVS, CDR2 FQNEAQ. The CDR3 covers 15 residues. V was pared by 3 bases and J by 3 bases, with 12 bases between. The CDR3 region is CASSFSQATNQPQHF. The CDR3 DNA reads as TGTGCCAGCAGCTTTTCTCAGGCTACCAATCAGCCCCAGCATTTT.

This clonotype was detected ten times or more. The V gene is TRBV5-1, the J gene TRBJ2-5, with TRBD1 matching 9 bases. Germline CDR1 and CDR2: SGHRS and YFSETQ. The CDR3 is 15 amino acids. V shed 0 bases, J shed 2 bases, and the junction held 2 bases outside the gene matches. The CDR3 nucleotides read TGCGCCAGCAGCTTGGCCGGGACAGGGCAAGAGACCCAGTACTTC. Translation gives CASSLAGTGQETQYF.

This clonotype was seen ten or more times. This sequence joins TRBV4-1 and TRBJ2-1; TRBD1 agrees at 8 bases. CDR1 is MGHRA, CDR2 YSYEKL, per germline. Trimming at V came to 3 bases and at J to 3 bases, leaving 1 base not matched to a gene. This CDR3 is built from 14 residues. The CDR3 nucleotides read TGCGCCAGCAGCCAGGGGACAGGCTACAATGAGCAGTTCTTC. Residues: CASSQGTGYNEQFF.

This clonotype occurred many times. The chain couples TRBV4-1 to TRBJ2-7, with 10 bases that match TRBD1. The CDR3 loop spans 16 amino acids. Trimming removed 3 bases from V and 6 bases from J; junction bases left unmatched: 11. Per germline, CDR1 MGHRA and CDR2 YSYEKL. CDR3 DNA sequence: TGCGCCAGCAGCCATCCATGGGACAGGGGTCCGGGCGAGCAGTACTTC. This codes for CASSHPWDRGPGEQYF.

This clonotype was counted at least ten times. This chain links TRBV6-5 with TRBJ1-1; no reliable D call. Trimming removed 0 bases from V and 1 base from J, with 6 bases in between. The V gene's germline CDR1 is MNHEY and CDR2 SVGAGI. The CDR3 is 14 amino acids. The CDR3 coding sequence is TGTGCCAGCAGTTACTCGATCTGGAACACTGAAGCTTTCTTT. It yields the protein CASSYSIWNTEAFF.